This T cell receptor (beta chain) originates from a study of shared clonotypes between healthy human individuals. Terminally differentiated effector memory CD45RA+ cells were excluded by CCR7 positive selection of CD45RO-negative cells. TCRdb keeps only in-frame clones here, not all; method: immunoSEQ multiplex PCR. The table shows approximately 840,000 clones, with just over 95% occurring only once. Germline assignment: CDR1 MGHRA and CDR2 YSYEKL. V trimming: 0 bases; J trimming: 4 bases; junction bases outside the gene matches: 6. CDR3 length equals 17 residues. The receptor's source is a young man in good health. Sequenced material: naive CD8+ T cells sorted from blood. The chain has TRBV4-1 and TRBJ2-1; TRBD2 agrees at 10 bases. The CDR3 reads CASSQDQGLALYNEQFF. CDR3 bases: TGCGCCAGCAGCCAAGATCAGGGACTAGCGCTATACAATGAGCAGTTCTTC.